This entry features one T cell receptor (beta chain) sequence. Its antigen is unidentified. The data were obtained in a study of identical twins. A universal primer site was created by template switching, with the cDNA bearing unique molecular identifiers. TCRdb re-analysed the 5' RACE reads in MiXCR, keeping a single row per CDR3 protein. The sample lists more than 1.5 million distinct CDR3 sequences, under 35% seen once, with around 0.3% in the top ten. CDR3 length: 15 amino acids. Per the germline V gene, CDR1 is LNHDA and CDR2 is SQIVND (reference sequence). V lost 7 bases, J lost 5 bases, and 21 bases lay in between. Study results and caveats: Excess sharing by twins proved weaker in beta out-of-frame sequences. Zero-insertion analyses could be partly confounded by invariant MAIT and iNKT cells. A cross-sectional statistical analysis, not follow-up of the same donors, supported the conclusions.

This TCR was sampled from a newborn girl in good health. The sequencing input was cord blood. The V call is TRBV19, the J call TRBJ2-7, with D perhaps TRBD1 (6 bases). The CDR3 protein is CASTQGQTGSHEQYF. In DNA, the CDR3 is TGTGCCAGTACCCAGGGACAAACAGGGTCCCACGAGCAGTACTTC.